One and the same sample provided the 21 T cell receptor beta chains below, sequenced in a study of cytomegalovirus exposure and HLA in healthy donors. Amplification used 60 Vbeta primers and 13 Jbeta primers. TCRdb keeps only in-frame clones here, not all; method: immunoSEQ multiplex PCR. The sample lists 100,000 to 150,000 clones; approximately 82% were seen once. The sample was PBMCs. Source of these receptors: a boy younger than 10 in good health and CMV-seronegative.

The J gene is TRBJ1-1, the V gene TRBV7-8; no clear D. V shed 5 bases and J shed 8 bases, with 9 bases lying between them. Germline values: CDR1 SGHVS, CDR2 FQNEAQ. CDR3 size: 11 residues. For the CDR3, the DNA is TGTGCCAGCAGCCTAACAGCAGAAGCTTTCTTT. Encoded protein: CASSLTAEAFF.

The rearrangement joins TRBV6-5 to TRBJ1-5; 9 positions match TRBD1. The CDR3 runs 14 residues. Looked up from germline, CDR1 is MNHEY and CDR2 is SVGAGI. The junction had 3 bases not matched to a gene; V was cut back by 5 bases and J by 4 bases. CDR3 region: CASSVGTGNQPQHF. The DNA of the CDR3 is TGTGCCAGCAGTGTGGGGACAGGGAATCAGCCCCAGCATTTT.

The chain recombines TRBV19 with TRBJ2-5, with D unresolved. The CDR3 extends over 17 amino acids. V was pared by 10 bases and J by 0 bases, with 24 bases between. The V gene's germline CDR1 is LNHDA and CDR2 SQIVND (reference sequence). The CDR3 nucleotides are TGTGCCACCCAACTCACCGGCGGTTACTCGTACCAAGAGACCCAGTACTTC. This gives the protein CATQLTGGYSYQETQYF.

V is TRBV30 and J is TRBJ2-7; weak D call: TRBD2 (6 bases). The CDR3 runs 15 residues. CDR1 is GTSNPN, CDR2 SVGIG, per germline (reference sequence). The V gene lost 5 bases and the J gene lost 7 bases, with 24 bases spanning the gap. This CDR3 is CAWPSWGENVGEQYV. In DNA form, the CDR3 reads TGTGCCTGGCCCTCATGGGGGGAAAACGTGGGTGAGCAGTACGTC.

Of note for this clone: The sample has other DNA sequences that encode this CDR3 too. The genes are TRBV23-1 and TRBJ1-5; 8 bases agree with TRBD1. TRBV23-1 is given ORF status, its function remaining uncertain. The CDR3 runs 16 residues. Trimming took 11 bases from V and 11 from J; bases not matched to a gene: 23. CDR3 sequence (DNA): TGCGCCGAATACCGGGCTCGGACAGGGAGGGCCCTCGCCCAGCATTTT. This codes for CAEYRARTGRALAQHF.

This chain connects TRBV7-3 to TRBJ2-2; tentatively, D is TRBD1 (6 bases). This CDR3 is 13 amino acids long. Germline-derived CDR1 and CDR2 are SGHTA and FQGTGA. The V and J ends lost 5 bases and 6 bases respectively, with 10 bases between them. CDR3 protein: CASSPSGAGELFF. The CDR3 DNA reads TGTGCCAGCAGCCCCTCAGGGGCCGGGGAGCTGTTTTTT. Supplemented by reference TRBV7-3 and TRBJ2-2, the full variable domain reads GAGVSQTPSNKVTEKGKYVELRCDPISGHTALYWYRQSLGQGPEFLIYFQGTGAADDSGLPNDRFFAVRPEGSVSTLKIQRTERGDSAVYLCASSPSGAGELFFGEGSRLTVL.

Notes on this clone: A read error may account for a junction end that differs from germline. V usage is TRBV11-3 and J usage is TRBJ2-2; D ambiguous. This CDR3 has 12 residues. Germline V gene data show CDR1 as SGHNT and CDR2 as YENEEA. CDR3: CATSRPGGELFF. The CDR3 DNA reads TGTGCCACCAGCCGGCCGGGCGGGGAGCTGTTTTTT.

The rearrangement uses TRBV6-1 and TRBJ2-3; TRBD1 agrees at 8 bases. The V and J ends lost 6 bases and 4 bases, in that order; junction bases with no gene match: 9. Germline V gene lookup returns CDR1 MNHNS and CDR2 SASEGT. CDR3 length: 15 amino acids. The CDR3 nucleotides are TGTGCCAGCAGGAGAGGGGACAGGCTCGCAGATACGCAGTATTTT. As protein: CASRRGDRLADTQYF.

The J gene is TRBJ1-2, the V gene TRBV4-3; 9 bases align to TRBD1. Germline trimming cut 1 base from V and 4 bases from J; bases unmatched to any gene: 10. The germline V gene has CDR1 LGHNA and CDR2 YSLEER. The CDR3 is made up of 17 amino acids. CDR3 DNA sequence: TGCGCCAGCAGCCAAGTAGGACCGGGACAGGGAGTCTATGGCTACACCTTC. This sequence encodes CASSQVGPGQGVYGYTF.

This clone has just a few counts. Additional DNA sequences in this sample encode the identical CDR3. The chain links TRBV7-3 to TRBJ1-3; D is perhaps TRBD1 (5 bases). This CDR3 comprises 15 residues. The ends were cut back, 5 bases at V and 1 base at J, with 12 bases in the middle. The germline V gene has CDR1 SGHTA and CDR2 FQGTGA. The CDR3 sequence: CASSPTGGSGNTIYF. DNA of the CDR3: TGTGCCAGCAGCCCTACGGGGGGGTCTGGAAACACCATATATTTT.

This chain links TRBV11-1 with TRBJ2-7; D gene uncertain. V gave up 0 bases and J gave up 2 bases, with 11 bases separating them. The CDR3 is 15 amino acids. Germline CDR1 reads SGHAT; CDR2 reads FQDESV (reference sequence). This CDR3 is CASSLAPHEAYEQYV. For the CDR3, the DNA is TGTGCCAGCAGCTTAGCGCCCCACGAGGCCTACGAGCAGTACGTC.

Concerning this clone itself: Other DNA sequences from this sample encode an identical CDR3 as well. V usage is TRBV5-1 and J usage is TRBJ2-3, with D possibly TRBD2 on 6 matching bases. V was cut by 0 bases and J by 2 bases, with 7 bases left in between. Germline assignment: CDR1 SGHRS and CDR2 YFSETQ. This CDR3 region has 14 residues. This CDR3 is CASSLGTNTDTQYF. CDR3 nucleotide sequence: TGCGCCAGCAGCTTGGGGACTAACACAGATACGCAGTATTTT. Based on the CDR3 plus reference TRBV5-1 and TRBJ2-3, the full variable domain is KAGVTQTPRYLIKTRGQQVTLSCSPISGHRSVSWYQQTPGQGLQFLFEYFSETQRNKGNFPGRFSGRQFSNSRSEMNVSTLELGDSALYLCASSLGTNTDTQYFGPGTRLTVL.

The chain links TRBV7-9 to TRBJ1-5; no clear D gene. CDR1 SEHNR and CDR2 FQNEAQ come from the germline V gene (reference sequence). V lost 2 bases and J lost 4, with 3 bases in between. CDR3 length equals 12 residues. CDR3 region: CASSLHNQPQHF. CDR3 sequence (DNA): TGTGCCAGCAGCTTACATAATCAGCCCCAGCATTTT.

As regards this clone: In the same sample, other DNA sequences code for this CDR3. The V call is TRBV6-1, the J call TRBJ1-2; 8 nucleotides line up with TRBD1. The germline V gene encodes CDR1 MNHNS and CDR2 SASEGT. The V segment lost 1 base and the J segment 6 bases; nucleotides outside the gene matches: 10. CDR3 length: 16 residues. CDR3 loop: CASSEVLGQGGDGYTF. Here the CDR3 DNA reads TGTGCCAGCAGTGAAGTCCTTGGACAGGGAGGAGATGGCTACACCTTC.

This clone was counted a few times. The rearrangement uses TRBV6-1 and TRBJ2-3; D is possibly TRBD2 (7 bases). Trimming took off 10 bases at V and 2 bases at J, with 16 bases between the two ends. Germline V gene data show CDR1 as MNHNS and CDR2 as SASEGT. CDR3 length equals 14 residues. The chain's CDR3 is CAITQGGDTDTQYF. CDR3 nucleotide sequence: TGTGCCATAACACAGGGAGGGGACACAGATACGCAGTATTTT.

This rearrangement joins TRBV21-1 to TRBJ1-1; TRBD1, as called in the table, went unchecked against the DNA. TRBV21-1 is reported as a pseudogene. The CDR3 is made up of 15 amino acids. CDR3: CASSKAGSRNTEAFF. CDR3 nucleotide sequence: TGTGCCAGCAGCAAAGCGGGCAGTCGGAACACTGAAGCTTTCTTT.

The chain is built from TRBV5-1 and TRBJ2-5; no clear D gene. The CDR3 contains 15 residues. Germline assignment: CDR1 SGHRS and CDR2 YFSETQ. Trimming pared 0 bases from V and 1 base from J, leaving 10 bases between. The CDR3 region has the DNA TGCGCCAGCAGCTTGGAGTCAGGCATCCAAGAGACCCAGTACTTC. Protein: CASSLESGIQETQYF.

The V call is TRBV19, the J call TRBJ2-5, with 9 bases that match TRBD2. Losses at the gene ends were 3 bases for V and 3 bases for J; bases not matched to a gene: 17. Per germline, CDR1 LNHDA and CDR2 SQIVND (reference sequence). The CDR3 consists of 19 residues. The CDR3 loop is CASSIDPVGSGRLKETQYF. Written as DNA, the CDR3 is TGTGCCAGTAGTATCGATCCCGTGGGTAGCGGGAGACTAAAAGAGACCCAGTACTTC.

This rearrangement joins TRBV10-3 to TRBJ1-5, with D possibly TRBD1 on 6 matching bases. The V gene lost 9 bases and the J gene lost 10 bases, with 16 bases spanning the gap. The CDR3 extends over 12 amino acids. The V gene's germline CDR1 is ENHRY and CDR2 SYGVKD. CDR3 sequence (DNA): TGTGCCATAGGGGGAGGGTCAAATCCCCAGCATTTT. Its protein product is CAIGGGSNPQHF.

The chain carries TRBV6-4 and TRBJ2-2, with a tentative D call TRBD2 (5 bases). CDR1 MRHNA and CDR2 SNTAGT come from the germline V gene. The CDR3 is 13 residues long. The V and J ends lost 0 bases and 6 bases respectively, with 5 bases between them. The CDR3 spells CASSDSEAGELFF. CDR3 DNA: TGTGCCAGCAGTGACTCGGAGGCCGGGGAGCTGTTTTTT.

In this sample, this clone turned up once. The chain carries TRBV30 and TRBJ1-2; D uncertain. Trimming removed 2 bases from V and 0 bases from J, with 16 bases in between. Germline CDR1 and CDR2: GTSNPN and SVGIG (reference sequence). This CDR3 spans 16 amino acids. CDR3 coding DNA: TGTGCCTGGAGTCCCTATCTCAGCGGAGCTAACTATGGCTACACCTTC. Translating it yields CAWSPYLSGANYGYTF.